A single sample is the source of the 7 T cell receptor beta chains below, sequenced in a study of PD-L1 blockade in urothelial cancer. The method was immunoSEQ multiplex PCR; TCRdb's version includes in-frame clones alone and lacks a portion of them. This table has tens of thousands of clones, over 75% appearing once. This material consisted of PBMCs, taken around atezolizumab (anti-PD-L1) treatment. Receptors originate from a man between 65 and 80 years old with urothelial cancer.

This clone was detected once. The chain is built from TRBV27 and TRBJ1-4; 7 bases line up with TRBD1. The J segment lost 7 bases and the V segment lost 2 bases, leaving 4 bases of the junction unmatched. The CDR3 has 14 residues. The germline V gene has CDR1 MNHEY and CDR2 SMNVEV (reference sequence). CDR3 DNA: TGTGCCAGCAGTTTAAGCAGGGGGGCTGAAAAACTGTTTTTT. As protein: CASSLSRGAEKLFF.

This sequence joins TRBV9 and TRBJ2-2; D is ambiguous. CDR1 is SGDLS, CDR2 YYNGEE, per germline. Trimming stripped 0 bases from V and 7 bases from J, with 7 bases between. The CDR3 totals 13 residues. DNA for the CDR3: TGTGCCAGCAGCGTAGCTAAATTCGGGGAGCTGTTTTTT. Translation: CASSVAKFGELFF.

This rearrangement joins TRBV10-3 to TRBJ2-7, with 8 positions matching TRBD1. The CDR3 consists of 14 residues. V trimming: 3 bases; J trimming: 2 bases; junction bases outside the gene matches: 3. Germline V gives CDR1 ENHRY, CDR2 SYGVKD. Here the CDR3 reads CAISEGQGTYEQYF. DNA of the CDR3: TGTGCCATCAGTGAAGGACAGGGAACCTACGAGCAGTACTTC.

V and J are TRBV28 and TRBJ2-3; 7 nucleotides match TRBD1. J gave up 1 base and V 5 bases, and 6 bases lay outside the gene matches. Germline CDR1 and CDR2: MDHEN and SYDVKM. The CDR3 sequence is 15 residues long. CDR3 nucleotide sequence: TGTGCCAGCAGTGTCAGGACAGGCGGCACAGATACGCAGTATTTT. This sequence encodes CASSVRTGGTDTQYF. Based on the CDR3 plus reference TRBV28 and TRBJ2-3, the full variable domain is DVKVTQSSRYLVKRTGEKVFLECVQDMDHENMFWYRQDPGLGLRLIYFSYDVKMKEKGDIPEGYSVSREKKERFSLILESASTNQTSMYLCASSVRTGGTDTQYFGPGTRLTVL.

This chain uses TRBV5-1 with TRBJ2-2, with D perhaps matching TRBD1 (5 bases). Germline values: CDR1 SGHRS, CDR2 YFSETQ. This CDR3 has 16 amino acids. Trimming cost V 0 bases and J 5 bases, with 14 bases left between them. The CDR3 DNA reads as TGCGCCAGCAGCTTGGACAGGACCCCCGGGACCGGGGAGCTGTTTTTT. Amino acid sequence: CASSLDRTPGTGELFF.

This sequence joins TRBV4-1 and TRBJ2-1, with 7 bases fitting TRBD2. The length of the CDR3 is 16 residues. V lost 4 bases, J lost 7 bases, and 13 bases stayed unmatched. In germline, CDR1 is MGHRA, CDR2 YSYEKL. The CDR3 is CASSRLVGKAGNEQFF. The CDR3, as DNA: TGCGCCAGCAGCCGGCTTGTCGGGAAAGCGGGGAATGAGCAGTTCTTC.

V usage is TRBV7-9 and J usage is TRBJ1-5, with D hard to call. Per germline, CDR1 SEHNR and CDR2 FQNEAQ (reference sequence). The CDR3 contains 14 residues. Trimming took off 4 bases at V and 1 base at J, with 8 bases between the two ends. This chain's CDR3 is CASSYPGSNQPQHF. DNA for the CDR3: TGTGCCAGCAGCTATCCAGGAAGCAATCAGCCCCAGCATTTT.